These 19 T cell receptor beta chains share one sample of origin, sequenced in a study of cytomegalovirus exposure and HLA in healthy donors. Both 60 Vbeta primers and 13 Jbeta primers went into the PCR. This table comes from immunoSEQ multiplex PCR, and its TCRdb copy is limited to in-frame clones, with some not included. The sample has roughly 200,000 clones, 60% to 85% seen once. The sequenced material came from PBMCs. These receptors originate from a male donor in good health and CMV-seronegative.

This clone was observed once. V gene TRBV5-1 combines with J gene TRBJ1-5, with 9 nucleotides matching TRBD1. Germline V gives CDR1 SGHRS, CDR2 YFSETQ. The V gene end was trimmed by 3 bases and the J gene end by 4 bases; junction bases not matched to a gene: 2. The CDR3 extends over 14 amino acids. The chain's CDR3 is CASSWTGENQPQHF. CDR3 nucleotides: TGCGCCAGCAGCTGGACAGGGGAAAATCAGCCCCAGCATTTT. The full variable domain, in which reference TRBV5-1 and TRBJ1-5 provide the parts outside the CDR3, is KAGVTQTPRYLIKTRGQQVTLSCSPISGHRSVSWYQQTPGQGLQFLFEYFSETQRNKGNFPGRFSGRQFSNSRSEMNVSTLELGDSALYLCASSWTGENQPQHFGDGTRLSIL.

This clone was counted a few times. The rearrangement links TRBV19 to TRBJ1-2; D not resolved. The germline V gene has CDR1 LNHDA and CDR2 SQIVND (reference sequence). With 2 bases removed from V and 0 bases from J, the gap between germline ends came to 4 bases. The CDR3 has 13 residues. The CDR3 nucleotides are TGTGCCAGTAGTATACCATCTAACTATGGCTACACCTTC. Its translation is CASSIPSNYGYTF.

The V call is TRBV30, the J call TRBJ2-1; D is unresolved. Per germline, CDR1 GTSNPN and CDR2 SVGIG (reference sequence). The CDR3 loop spans 14 amino acids. With 1 base removed from V and 3 bases from J, the gap between germline ends came to 10 bases. The CDR3, as DNA: TGTGCCTGGAGTGGGCAGGCCAACTACAATGAGCAGTTCTTC. Translation: CAWSGQANYNEQFF.

The chain combines TRBV2 with TRBJ2-3, with D possibly TRBD2 on 6 matching bases. CDR1 and CDR2 (germline): SNHLY, FYNNEI. The CDR3 is 14 amino acids. V lost 6 bases, J lost 0 bases, and 10 bases lay in between. DNA of the CDR3: TGTGCCAGCAGATTGGGGAGGAGCACAGATACGCAGTATTTT. Translated: CASRLGRSTDTQYF.

This clone is a singleton in its sample. The V call is TRBV7-2, the J call TRBJ2-3; tentatively, D is TRBD2 (5 bases). This CDR3 has 14 residues. Germline loops: CDR1 SGHTA, CDR2 FQGNSA. Trimming cost V 1 base and J 1 base, with 6 bases left between them. In DNA, the CDR3 is TGTGCCAGCAGCTTAGTGAGGGGCACAGATACGCAGTATTTT. Its protein is CASSLVRGTDTQYF. Drawing the rest from reference TRBV7-2 and TRBJ2-3, the complete variable domain is GAGVSQSPSNKVTEKGKDVELRCDPISGHTALYWYRQSLGQGLEFLIYFQGNSAPDKSGLPSDRFSAERTGGSVSTLTIQRTQQEDSAVYLCASSLVRGTDTQYFGPGTRLTVL.

This clone showed up just once. The V call is TRBV6-5, the J call TRBJ2-1, with 9 bases matching TRBD1. The CDR3 consists of 15 residues. The germline gives CDR1 MNHEY, CDR2 SVGAGI. V lost 6 bases and J lost 6; bases outside the gene matches: 9. The CDR3 DNA follows: TGTGCCAGCAGCCGGCCGCAGACAGGGGGCAATGAGCAGTTCTTC. Amino acids: CASSRPQTGGNEQFF.

V gene TRBV6-5 combines with J gene TRBJ2-1; 11 positions agree with TRBD2. Losses at the gene ends were 0 bases for V and 8 bases for J; bases not matched to a gene: 3. Germline V gives CDR1 MNHEY, CDR2 SVGAGI. The length of the CDR3 is 15 residues. CDR3: CASSYSSGGGYEQFF. The DNA for the CDR3 is TGTGCCAGCAGTTACTCTAGCGGGGGGGGTTATGAGCAGTTCTTC.

The chain combines TRBV15 with TRBJ2-3; TRBD2 agrees at 7 bases. Germline V gene sequence: CDR1 LNHNV, CDR2 YYDKDF (reference sequence). J gave up 0 bases and V 0 bases, and 3 bases lay outside the gene matches. The CDR3 covers 16 residues. In DNA form, the CDR3 reads TGTGCCACCAGCAGAGATCTAGCGGCGAGCACAGATACGCAGTATTTT. It specifies CATSRDLAASTDTQYF.

The chain employs TRBV20-1 and TRBJ2-7, with D hard to call. Trimming removed 1 base at V and 4 bases at J, with 5 bases between. Germline V gene lookup returns CDR1 DFQATT and CDR2 SNEGSKA (reference sequence). This CDR3 has 11 residues. CDR3 nucleotides: TGCAGTGCTAGAGCAAATTACGAGCAGTACTTC. Encoded protein: CSARANYEQYF.

This sequence joins TRBV6-5 and TRBJ2-1; TRBD2 aligns across 12 bases. The J segment lost 1 base and the V segment lost 8 bases, leaving 3 bases of the junction unmatched. CDR1 and CDR2 (germline): MNHEY, SVGAGI. The CDR3 is 15 amino acids. The CDR3 spells CASRLAGDSYNEQFF. CDR3 nucleotides: TGTGCCAGCCGACTAGCGGGAGATTCCTACAATGAGCAGTTCTTC.

V and J are TRBV9 and TRBJ2-2; 11 bases are shared with TRBD2. Germline-derived CDR1 and CDR2 are SGDLS and YYNGEE. V lost 4 bases and J lost 7; bases outside the gene matches: 15. CDR3 length equals 18 residues. The CDR3 region has the DNA TGTGCCAGCAGCTCCTACTTAGCGGGAGGGCCAGGAAGCGGGGAGCTGTTTTTT. Its protein is CASSSYLAGGPGSGELFF. Supplemented by reference TRBV9 and TRBJ2-2, the full variable domain reads DSGVTQTPKHLITATGQRVTLRCSPRSGDLSVYWYQQSLDQGLQFLIQYYNGEERAKGNILERFSAQQFPDLHSELNLSSLELGDSALYFCASSSYLAGGPGSGELFFGEGSRLTVL.

The J gene is TRBJ2-1, the V gene TRBV5-4, with 7 bases lining up with TRBD2. Germline V gene lookup returns CDR1 SGHNT and CDR2 YYREEE (reference sequence). V lost 3 bases, J lost 4 bases, and 7 bases stayed unmatched. The CDR3 sequence is 15 residues long. The CDR3 DNA reads as TGTGCCAGCAGCTCGGCGGGAGCCCCATACAATGAGCAGTTCTTC. It yields the protein CASSSAGAPYNEQFF.

Only a few counts were recorded for this clone. The chain couples TRBV7-3 to TRBJ2-3; 8 bases align to TRBD2. CDR3 length: 15 residues. Germline CDR1 SGHTA, CDR2 FQGTGA. J was trimmed by 3 bases and V by 5 bases; bases with no gene match: 7. The CDR3 here is CASSPLGLATDTQYF. The CDR3, as DNA: TGTGCCAGCAGCCCCCTAGGACTAGCAACAGATACGCAGTATTTT.

This chain connects TRBV30 to TRBJ1-6; 7 bases are a match to TRBD1. Per germline, CDR1 GTSNPN and CDR2 SVGIG (reference sequence). Unmatched junction bases numbered 5, after V lost 0 bases and J lost 9 bases. This CDR3 has 14 residues. The CDR3 coding sequence is TGTGCCTGGAGTGTATATCAGGGGGGTTCACCCCTCCACTTT. Translation: CAWSVYQGGSPLHF.

The chain links TRBV6-1 to TRBJ1-2; no reliable D call. The CDR3 has 13 amino acids. Germline CDR1 and CDR2: MNHNS and SASEGT. V lost 1 base and J 6 bases, leaving 9 bases between the germline ends. The CDR3 loop is CASSEGNSHGYTF. CDR3 sequence (DNA): TGTGCCAGCAGTGAAGGGAACAGTCATGGCTACACCTTC.

The gene calls are TRBV28 and TRBJ2-3; 7 bases are a match to TRBD2. The CDR3 has 20 residues. The germline V gene has CDR1 MDHEN and CDR2 SYDVKM. The J segment lost 2 bases and the V segment lost 3 bases, leaving 20 bases of the junction unmatched. Here the CDR3 reads CASSFFGTNRRGRPTDTQYF. The CDR3 nucleotides are TGTGCCAGCAGTTTCTTTGGGACTAACAGGAGGGGTCGGCCCACAGATACGCAGTATTTT.

The chain carries TRBV6-1 and TRBJ1-5, with 9 bases identical to TRBD1. V gave up 0 bases and J gave up 4 bases; unmatched junction bases: 1. Germline V gene data show CDR1 as MNHNS and CDR2 as SASEGT. The CDR3 covers 15 residues. The CDR3 here is CASSEAGTGNQPQHF. For the CDR3, the DNA is TGTGCCAGCAGTGAAGCGGGGACAGGGAATCAGCCCCAGCATTTT.

V and J are TRBV6-5 and TRBJ2-1; TRBD2 matches 7 bases. The J segment lost 6 bases and the V segment lost 7 bases, leaving 12 bases of the junction unmatched. The V gene's germline CDR1 is MNHEY and CDR2 SVGAGI. The CDR3 length is 15 residues. The CDR3 region has the DNA TGTGCCAGCACCTCCCGGCGGGAGAGAGGCAATGAGCAGTTCTTC. Translating it yields CASTSRRERGNEQFF.

The chain's CDR3 is CASSEWRYEQYF. The CDR3 nucleotides read TGTGCCAGCAGTGAGTGGAGATACGAGCAGTACTTC. The chain uses TRBV6-1 and TRBJ2-7; no clear D gene. CDR1 MNHNS and CDR2 SASEGT come from the germline V gene. The CDR3 spans 12 residues. V lost 3 bases and J 4 bases, leaving 7 bases between the germline ends.